The T cell receptor beta chain described here comes from a study of T cell repertoires in cytomegalovirus infection. Across the study: Both CMV infection and a matching HLA type were indicated by public TCR beta signatures.

This clonotype was observed many times. Its cognate antigen is unknown. Germline V gene data show CDR1 as SGHTA and CDR2 as FQGNSA. Trimming took off 0 bases at V and 5 bases at J, with 15 bases between the two ends. The CDR3 loop spans 16 amino acids. TCRdb re-called the reads through MiXCR, storing one row per CDR3 protein. The data contain a few hundred thousand distinct CDR3 sequences, approximately 26% of them singletons. Broader study findings: Totalled public TCR beta family frequency picked out people who carried CMV plus the relevant HLA. Predominance within the ex vivo response was attributable to HLA-C-restricted CMV-specific TCR beta clonotypes.

The receptor comes from a human donor in good health (CMV status not recorded). Some clones in this sample may be carry-over from other donors' samples. The gene calls are TRBV7-2 and TRBJ2-3, with a possible D match to TRBD2 (5 bases). Sequenced material: PBMCs. CDR3 nucleotides: TGTGCCAGCAGCTTAGCGTCGGGGAATCGTCAAGATACGCAGTATTTT. Protein sequence: CASSLASGNRQDTQYF. Combining the CDR3 with reference TRBV7-2 and TRBJ2-3 gives the whole variable domain GAGVSQSPSNKVTEKGKDVELRCDPISGHTALYWYRQSLGQGLEFLIYFQGNSAPDKSGLPSDRFSAERTGGSVSTLTIQRTQQEDSAVYLCASSLASGNRQDTQYFGPGTRLTVL.